The 22 T cell receptor beta chains below all came from one sample that was sequenced in a study of blood T cell repertoires in COVID-19. The data were produced by immunoSEQ multiplex PCR, yet TCRdb's version contains in-frame clones alone and is incomplete. The sample has about 230,000 clones, 65% to 90% seen once. The specimen was peripheral blood. These TCRs come from a man aged 50 or older with COVID-19, enrolled during active disease.

V usage is TRBV29-1 and J usage is TRBJ1-5, with TRBD1 as a possible D gene (6 bases). V dropped 4 bases and J dropped 3 bases, with 10 bases sitting between them. From germline, CDR1 is SQVTM and CDR2 ANQGSEA. This CDR3 is 13 amino acids long. This CDR3 is CSVGTAANQPQHF. As DNA, the CDR3 is TGCAGCGTTGGGACAGCAGCCAATCAGCCCCAGCATTTT.

The chain employs TRBV10-3 and TRBJ2-3; the match to TRBD2 covers 12 bases. The CDR3 has 13 amino acids. The germline V gene encodes CDR1 ENHRY and CDR2 SYGVKD. J was trimmed by 3 bases and V by 8 bases; bases with no gene match: 0. CDR3 region: CAIGLAGTDTQYF. The CDR3 region has the DNA TGTGCCATCGGACTAGCGGGGACAGATACGCAGTATTTT.

The CDR3: CASSLCMGTDCYEQYF. In DNA form, the CDR3 reads TGTGCCAGCAGCTTGTGTATGGGGACAGACTGCTACGAGCAGTACTTC. The J gene is TRBJ2-7, the V gene TRBV5-4; TRBD1 matches 7 bases. Germline V gene data show CDR1 as SGHNT and CDR2 as YYREEE (reference sequence). The CDR3 covers 16 residues. After removal of 1 base from V and 3 bases from J, the junction contained 10 bases not matched to a gene.

This clone was counted only a few times. The chain is built from TRBV6-5 and TRBJ1-4, with 11 bases that match TRBD1. V lost 8 bases to trimming and J lost 7 bases; unmatched junction nucleotides: 6. Germline-derived CDR1 and CDR2 are MNHEY and SVGAGI. The CDR3 is 14 residues long. CDR3 loop: CASCRDRGFEKLFF. CDR3 coding DNA: TGTGCCAGCTGTCGGGACAGGGGGTTTGAAAAACTGTTTTTT.

This rearrangement joins TRBV5-1 to TRBJ1-1; D gene ambiguous. Trimming removed 4 bases from V and 5 bases from J, with 9 bases in between. The germline V gene has CDR1 SGHRS and CDR2 YFSETQ. There are 12 residues in the CDR3. CDR3 nucleotides: TGCGCCAGCAGCGCGACGGGAACTGAAGCTTTCTTT. Amino acids: CASSATGTEAFF. Filled out from reference TRBV5-1 and TRBJ1-1, the complete variable domain reads KAGVTQTPRYLIKTRGQQVTLSCSPISGHRSVSWYQQTPGQGLQFLFEYFSETQRNKGNFPGRFSGRQFSNSRSEMNVSTLELGDSALYLCASSATGTEAFFGQGTRLTVV.

V and J are TRBV13 and TRBJ2-7; 12 bases are a match to TRBD2. The CDR3 runs 14 residues. In germline, CDR1 is PRHDT, CDR2 FYEKMQ (reference sequence). The V gene end was trimmed by 5 bases and the J gene end by 4 bases; junction bases not matched to a gene: 3. The CDR3: CASSTTSGGYEQYF. Written as DNA, the CDR3 is TGTGCCAGCAGCACGACTAGCGGGGGTTACGAGCAGTACTTC.

The rearrangement uses TRBV1 and TRBJ2-5; the DNA was not used to check the table's D call, TRBD2. TRBV1 is tagged as a pseudogene. The CDR3 sequence is 13 residues long. The CDR3 sequence: CTLIWRGEETQYF. CDR3 DNA: TGCACTCTAATCTGGCGGGGGGAAGAGACCCAGTACTTC.

CDR3 loop: CASSYSPTYEQYF. The CDR3 region has the DNA TGTGCCAGCAGTTACTCTCCCACCTACGAGCAGTACTTC. V usage is TRBV6-6 and J usage is TRBJ2-7; D is undetermined. Trimming took 0 bases from V and 2 from J, leaving 5 bases between them. The germline gives CDR1 MNHNY, CDR2 SVGAGI (reference sequence). This CDR3 spans 13 amino acids.

The gene calls are TRBV6-5 and TRBJ2-7, with D hard to call. The CDR3 sequence is 14 residues long. Germline V gene data show CDR1 as MNHEY and CDR2 as SVGAGI. V was clipped by 5 bases and J by 0 bases, with 11 bases between them. As DNA, the CDR3 is TGTGCCAGCAGTCCCTCAGGCCCCTCCTACGAGCAGTACTTC. This gives the protein CASSPSGPSYEQYF.

This clone has more than one count but fewer than ten. The V gene is TRBV30, the J gene TRBJ2-1; the D is unclear. Germline V CDR1 and CDR2: GTSNPN, SVGIG (reference sequence). The germline V and J ends were trimmed by 4 bases and 7 bases, with 8 bases remaining between them. The CDR3 is made up of 11 amino acids. The CDR3 bases are TGTGCCTGGAATTCGTATAATGAGCAGTTCTTC. This encodes CAWNSYNEQFF.

This rearrangement joins TRBV7-2 to TRBJ2-1, with TRBD1 matching over 7 bases. The germline V gene has CDR1 SGHTA and CDR2 FQGNSA. The CDR3 has 15 residues. The junction had 4 bases not matched to a gene; V was cut back by 5 bases and J by 0 bases. The CDR3 reads CASSVQGSSYNEQFF. The CDR3 DNA reads TGTGCCAGCAGCGTACAGGGGTCCTCCTACAATGAGCAGTTCTTC.

The chain carries TRBV6-5 and TRBJ1-2; weak D call: TRBD1 (5 bases). CDR1 is MNHEY and CDR2 is SVGAGI in the germline V gene. The V gene lost 8 bases and the J gene lost 4 bases, with 14 bases spanning the gap. CDR3 length: 13 residues. The DNA for the CDR3 is TGTGCCAGCCCCCGAATGGGGGGCTATGGCTACACCTTC. Residues: CASPRMGGYGYTF.

This chain joins TRBV27 and TRBJ1-5, with 8 positions matching TRBD1. After removal of 8 bases from V and 2 bases from J, the junction contained 8 bases not matched to a gene. Germline CDR1 MNHEY, CDR2 SMNVEV (reference sequence). This CDR3 is built from 15 residues. CDR3 sequence (DNA): TGTGCCAGCCGGCGGACAGGGAAGGGCAATCAGCCCCAGCATTTT. The encoded protein is CASRRTGKGNQPQHF.

This rearrangement joins TRBV18 to TRBJ2-3, with D possibly TRBD2 on 5 matching bases. Germline V CDR1 and CDR2: KGHSH, LQKENI. This CDR3 is 13 amino acids long. Trimming pared 6 bases from V and 2 bases from J, leaving 9 bases between. The CDR3 loop is CASSTGNTDTQYF. The CDR3 DNA sequence: TGTGCCAGCTCCACCGGGAACACAGATACGCAGTATTTT.

Written as DNA, the CDR3 is TGTGCCAGCAGCCAGGGCGGGGGATACACAGATACGCAGTATTTT. The encoded protein is CASSQGGGYTDTQYF. The chain links TRBV4-2 to TRBJ2-3; 7 bases agree with TRBD2. The CDR3 is 15 amino acids. Losses at the gene ends were 3 bases for V and 2 bases for J; bases not matched to a gene: 5. Germline values: CDR1 LGHNA, CDR2 YNFKEQ.

This clone was observed a handful of times. The rearrangement joins TRBV4-1 to TRBJ2-5; 8 nucleotides line up with TRBD1. The germline V gene has CDR1 MGHRA and CDR2 YSYEKL. The CDR3 has 13 residues. Trimming at V came to 6 bases and at J to 5 bases, leaving 5 bases not matched to a gene. The CDR3 spells CASSSRTGETQYF. Here the CDR3 DNA reads TGCGCCAGCAGTTCAAGGACAGGGGAGACCCAGTACTTC.

The rearrangement links TRBV6-2 or TRBV6-3 to TRBJ1-5; 7 bases match TRBD1. CDR1 MNHEY and CDR2 SVGEGT come from the germline V gene. The junction had 5 bases not matched to a gene; V was cut back by 6 bases and J by 3 bases. The CDR3 totals 14 residues. The CDR3 reads CASSPGTVNQPQHF. CDR3 nucleotides: TGTGCCAGCAGCCCCGGGACAGTCAATCAGCCCCAGCATTTT.

V is TRBV18 and J is TRBJ1-3; 7 bases align to TRBD1. This CDR3 is built from 15 residues. Germline CDR1 and CDR2: KGHSH and LQKENI. V lost 3 bases and J lost 4; bases outside the gene matches: 6. The CDR3: CASSPWDSQGNTIYF. The CDR3 DNA reads as TGTGCCAGCTCACCTTGGGACAGCCAAGGAAACACCATATATTTT.

The rearrangement links TRBV12-3 or TRBV12-4 to TRBJ2-1; 8 bases line up with TRBD2. The CDR3 has 11 amino acids. With V trimmed by 6 bases and J by 15 bases, 7 bases remained unmatched. The CDR3 DNA follows: TGTGCCAGCAGCTTGGGACTAGTACGGTTCTTC. Translating gives CASSLGLVRFF.

This clone showed up just once. The V call is TRBV18, the J call TRBJ1-5, with 7 positions matching TRBD1. Germline V gene lookup returns CDR1 KGHSH and CDR2 LQKENI. J lost 4 bases, V lost 6 bases, and 6 bases had no gene match. There are 14 residues in the CDR3. CDR3 residues: CASSPGTANQPQHF. The CDR3 nucleotides are TGTGCCAGCTCCCCGGGGACAGCTAATCAGCCCCAGCATTTT. The full variable domain, its missing parts supplied by reference TRBV18 and TRBJ1-5, is NAGVMQNPRHLVRRRGQEARLRCSPMKGHSHVYWYRQLPEEGLKFMVYLQKENIIDESGMPKERFSAEFPKEGPSILRIQQVVRGDSAAYFCASSPGTANQPQHFGDGTRLSIL.

The rearrangement uses TRBV7-9 and TRBJ2-3, with 9 bases that match TRBD2. CDR3 size: 15 residues. Trimming took 3 bases from V and 11 from J; bases not matched to a gene: 12. Germline CDR1 reads SEHNR; CDR2 reads FQNEAQ (reference sequence). The CDR3, as DNA: TGTGCCAGCAGCTTGGGACTAGCAGAAAAGAATGGGCAGTATTTT. It encodes CASSLGLAEKNGQYF.

The chain employs TRBV6-5 and TRBJ2-7; 9 bases agree with TRBD2. Trimming removed 9 bases from V and 3 bases from J; junction bases left unmatched: 12. This CDR3 is built from 15 residues. From germline, CDR1 is MNHEY and CDR2 SVGAGI. The CDR3 region is CASRLADTIYYEQYF. CDR3 in DNA: TGTGCCAGTCGACTAGCGGACACAATCTACTACGAGCAGTACTTC.